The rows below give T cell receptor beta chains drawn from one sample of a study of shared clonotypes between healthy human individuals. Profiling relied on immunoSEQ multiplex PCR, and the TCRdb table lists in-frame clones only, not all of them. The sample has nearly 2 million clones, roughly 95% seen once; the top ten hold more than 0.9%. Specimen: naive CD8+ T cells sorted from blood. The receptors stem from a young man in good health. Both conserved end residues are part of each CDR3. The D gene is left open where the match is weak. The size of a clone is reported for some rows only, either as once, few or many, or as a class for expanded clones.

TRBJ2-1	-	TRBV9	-	TGTGCCAGCAGCGGGGAGGGGGATGAGCAGTTCTTC	CASSGEGDEQFF
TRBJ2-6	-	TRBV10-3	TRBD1	TGTGCCATCAGTTGGGACAGTACTAGCTCTGGGGCCAACGTCCTGACTTTC	CAISWDSTSSGANVLTF
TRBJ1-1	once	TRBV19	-	TGTGCCAGTAGTAGCGCGATAGGGAGCCCGGAAGCTTTCTTT	CASSSAIGSPEAFF
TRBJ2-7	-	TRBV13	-	TGTGCCAGCAGCTTAGGACAGGGAGAAGCCCACGAGCAGTACTTC	CASSLGQGEAHEQYF
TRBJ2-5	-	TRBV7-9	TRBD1	TGTGCCAGCAGCCAAGGACAGGGTTCTCAAGAGACCCAGTACTTC	CASSQGQGSQETQYF
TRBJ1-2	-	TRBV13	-	TGTGCCAGCAGCTTAGGCAGAGACTATGGCTACACCTTC	CASSLGRDYGYTF
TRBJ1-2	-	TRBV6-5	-	TGTGCCAGCAGTTACTCCAACTCTGGGGATTGCTACACCTTC	CASSYSNSGDCYTF
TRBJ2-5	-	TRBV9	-	TGTGCCAGCAGCTTTGGACAGTCCCAAGAGACCCAGTACTTC	CASSFGQSQETQYF
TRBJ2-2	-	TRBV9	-	TGTGCCAGCAGCTTCGGGGACACCGGGGAGCTGTTTTTT	CASSFGDTGELFF
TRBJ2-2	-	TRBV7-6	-	TGTGCCAGCAGCTTAGGGGGGTGGCCTGCGAACACCGGGGAGCTGTTTTTT	CASSLGGWPANTGELFF
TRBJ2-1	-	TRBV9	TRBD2	TGTGCCAGCAGCGTGGGACTAGATTTCAATGAGCAGTTCTTC	CASSVGLDFNEQFF
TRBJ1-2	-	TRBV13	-	TGTGCCAGCAGCACAGGGTCTAACGGCTACACCTTC	CASSTGSNGYTF
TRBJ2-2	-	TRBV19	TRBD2	TGTGCCAGTAATCAACTAGCGGGAGCCCCCGGGGAGCTGTTTTTT	CASNQLAGAPGELFF
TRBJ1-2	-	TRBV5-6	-	TGTGCCAGCAGCCCCGGCTGGGGGGCGCCCGGCTACACCTTC	CASSPGWGAPGYTF
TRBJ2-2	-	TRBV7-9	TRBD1	TGTGCCAGCAGCCCCCGTAAGGGGGCGGCTGGCGGGGAGCTGTTTTTT	CASSPRKGAAGGELFF
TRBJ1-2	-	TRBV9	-	TGTGCCAGCAGCGCTACAACCGGGACAAGCTATGGCTACACCTTC	CASSATTGTSYGYTF
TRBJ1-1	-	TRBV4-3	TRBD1	TGCGCCAGCAGCCAAAAAACCCGGGACAGTTTGAACACTGAAGCTTTCTTT	CASSQKTRDSLNTEAFF
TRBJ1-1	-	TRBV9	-	TGTGCCAGCAGCTCGGGGGTGGACACTGAAGCTTTCTTT	CASSSGVDTEAFF
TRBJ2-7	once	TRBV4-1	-	TGCGCCAGCAGCTCCCGGGACTCCCACTACGAGCAGTACTTC	CASSSRDSHYEQYF
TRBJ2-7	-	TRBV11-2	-	TGTGCCAGCAGGGGCTACGAGCAGTACTTC	CASRGYEQYF
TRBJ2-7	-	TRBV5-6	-	TGTGCCAGCGGTCCCCTGGCGCCTATCTACGAGCAGTACTTC	CASGPLAPIYEQYF
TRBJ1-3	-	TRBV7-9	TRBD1	TGTGCCAGCAGCTTATTGGCGGGACAGGGCTCAAGTGGAAACACCATATATTTT	CASSLLAGQGSSGNTIYF
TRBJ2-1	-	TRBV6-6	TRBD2	TGTGCCAGCAGCCCTAGCGGGCAGGGTGGTAATGAGCAGTTCTTC	CASSPSGQGGNEQFF
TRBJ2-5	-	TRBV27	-	TGTGCCAGCGGAACAGGGAGGGAGACCCAGTACTTC	CASGTGRETQYF
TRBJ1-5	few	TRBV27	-	TGTGCCAGCAACACCCAGGGAAGCAATCAGCCCCAGCATTTT	CASNTQGSNQPQHF
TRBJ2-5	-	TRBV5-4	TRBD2	TGTGCCAGCAGATACGCGGGGGGGGCCCTTGAGACCCAGTACTTC	CASRYAGGALETQYF
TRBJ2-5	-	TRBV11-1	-	TGTGCCAGCAGCTTAGCGGCAGGGGTATACCAAGAGACCCAGTACTTC	CASSLAAGVYQETQYF
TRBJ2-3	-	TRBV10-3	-	TGTGCCATCAGTGCCCGGAAGACAGATACGCAGTATTTT	CAISARKTDTQYF
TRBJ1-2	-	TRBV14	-	TGTGCCAGCAGCCAAGAGATTGGGAATAACTATGGCTACACCTTC	CASSQEIGNNYGYTF
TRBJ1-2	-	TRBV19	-	TGTGCCAGTAGTAACCAAGGAGTGACCGCCTATGGCTACACCTTC	CASSNQGVTAYGYTF
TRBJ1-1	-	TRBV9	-	TGTGCCAGCACCCCGACTGTGAACACTGAAGCTTTCTTT	CASTPTVNTEAFF